Listed here are 10 T cell receptor beta chains from one sample, sequenced in a study of response to subunit inactivated influenza vaccine. Each CDR3 protein is one row after TCRdb ran MiXCR on the RT-PCR reads. The repertoire includes about 800,000 distinct CDR3 sequences, around 21% of them detected once, and approximately 10% sits in the top ten. The sequenced sample was PBMCs from blood, obtained about 5 days after vaccination. The receptors derive from a man aged 50 to 60 who received an inactivated influenza vaccine.

This CDR3 reads CASSSPFTDTQYF. The CDR3 DNA reads as TGTGCCAGCAGCTCCCCGTTCACAGATACGCAGTATTTT. The chain links TRBV7-2 to TRBJ2-3; D not resolved. CDR3 length: 13 residues. Trimming took off 4 bases at V and 2 bases at J, with 7 bases between the two ends. The germline gives CDR1 SGHTA, CDR2 FQGNSA.

This clonotype has more than one count but fewer than ten. This rearrangement joins TRBV28 to TRBJ2-7, with D perhaps TRBD2 (5 bases). Between the trimmed V and J ends, which lost 5 bases and 7 bases, there was a span of 15 bases. CDR3 size: 13 residues. In germline, CDR1 is MDHEN, CDR2 SYDVKM. CDR3 protein: CASSPGLGVEQYF. CDR3 nucleotides: TGTGCCAGCAGTCCCGGTCTCGGGGTTGAGCAGTACTTC.

The table lists this clonotype with a few counts. The chain combines TRBV20-1 with TRBJ2-7; D not resolved. The CDR3 runs 13 residues. Germline V gene lookup returns CDR1 DFQATT and CDR2 SNEGSKA (reference sequence). Deletions cut 6 bases from V and 2 bases from J, with 14 bases between. The DNA for the CDR3 is TGCAGTGCCCCCGATTACGGTACCTACGAGCAGTACTTC. It yields the protein CSAPDYGTYEQYF.

There are a few counts of this clonotype. The chain couples TRBV5-1 to TRBJ2-1; 7 bases are a match to TRBD1. Germline V gene lookup returns CDR1 SGHRS and CDR2 YFSETQ. The J segment lost 6 bases and the V segment lost 2 bases, leaving 2 bases of the junction unmatched. This CDR3 is built from 13 residues. The CDR3 DNA reads as TGCGCCAGCAGCTTACAGGGGACCAATGAGCAGTTCTTC. This translates into CASSLQGTNEQFF.

The V gene is TRBV12-3 or TRBV12-4, the J gene TRBJ2-2; tentative D call: TRBD1 (6 bases). The germline V and J ends were trimmed by 6 bases and 5 bases, with 13 bases remaining between them. This CDR3 spans 14 amino acids. CDR3 residues: CASRRTEETGELFF. Here the CDR3 DNA reads TGTGCCAGCAGACGGACAGAAGAGACCGGGGAGCTGTTTTTT.

CDR3 coding DNA: TGTGCCAGCAGCGCCCCGACCCCCCCAGGGTATCACGGCGAGCAGTACTTC. Its protein is CASSAPTPPGYHGEQYF. This chain joins TRBV7-9 and TRBJ2-7; D perhaps matches TRBD1 (5 bases). The V and J ends lost 5 bases and 6 bases respectively, with 26 bases between them. This CDR3 contains 17 residues. Germline CDR1 is SEHNR and CDR2 is FQNEAQ (reference sequence).

The CDR3 nucleotides read TGTGCCAGCAGTTTAATAAGGACTAGCGGGTACACCGGGGAGCTGTTTTTT. It codes for CASSLIRTSGYTGELFF. This chain connects TRBV28 to TRBJ2-2; TRBD2 matches at 11 bases. The CDR3 is 17 amino acids. The V gene's germline CDR1 is MDHEN and CDR2 SYDVKM. Trimming removed 2 bases from V and 3 bases from J; junction bases left unmatched: 5.

Turning to this clonotype: No conserved phenylalanine or tryptophan ends this CDR3, so it is likely a read error. V gene TRBV7-3 combines with J gene TRBJ2-7; D ambiguous. The V and J ends lost 2 bases and 2 bases respectively, with 7 bases between them. This CDR3 contains 13 residues. The germline CDR1 and CDR2 sequences are SGHTA and FQGTGA. The CDR3 sequence is CASSLLPTYEQYL. The DNA of the CDR3 is TGTGCCAGCAGCTTACTTCCAACCTACGAGCAGTACCTC.

In its sample, this clonotype was seen a few times. V usage is TRBV5-1 and J usage is TRBJ2-3; possibly TRBD2 for D (6 bases). Germline lookup yields CDR1 SGHRS and CDR2 YFSETQ. V dropped 3 bases and J dropped 4 bases, with 12 bases sitting between them. The CDR3 is made up of 14 amino acids. CDR3 DNA sequence: TGCGCCAGCAGCTCGGCTCCGGGGGCAGATACGCAGTATTTT. Translating it yields CASSSAPGADTQYF.

This clonotype showed up just a few times. This sequence joins TRBV20-1 and TRBJ2-7; D tentatively reads TRBD1 or TRBD2 (5 bases each). The CDR3 covers 13 residues. The germline V gene has CDR1 DFQATT and CDR2 SNEGSKA (reference sequence). V dropped 5 bases and J dropped 5 bases, with 16 bases sitting between them. DNA for the CDR3: TGCAGTGCTCCCGCGATGGGGACCAACGAGCAGTACTTC. It is translated as CSAPAMGTNEQYF.